The subject of this entry is one TCR beta chain. Libraries were prepared by immunoSEQ multiplex PCR; TCRdb keeps only in-frame clonotypes and omits some of them. The sample includes about 150,000 clones, more than 90% of them seen just once. The sample originates from a study of control samples from healthy donors and cancer patients. Sequencing was done on a sample of blood. The TCR originated in a man aged 25 to 40 in good health.

For the CDR3, the DNA is TGTGCCAGCTCACCAAAGGGGGGGGCCTCCGACACCGGGGAGCTGTTTTTT. Its translation is CASSPKGGASDTGELFF. This chain joins TRBV18 and TRBJ2-2, with a tentative D call TRBD2 (7 bases). The V and J ends lost 2 bases and 3 bases respectively, with 16 bases between them. CDR3 length equals 17 residues. Germline V gene sequence: CDR1 KGHSH, CDR2 LQKENI.